Each of the 32 T cell receptor beta chains below was sequenced from the same sample in a study of T cells in Graves' hyperthyroidism and ophthalmopathy. Template material for amplifying TCR beta CDR3 regions consisted of RNA transcripts. First-round RT-PCR of the TCR CDR3 relied on the HTBI primer set. MiXCR was run by TCRdb on the multiplex PCR reads, yielding one entry per CDR3 protein. The sample records roughly 200,000 distinct CDR3 sequences, 15% to 20% being singletons. The sample taken for sequencing was blood. Receptors were obtained from a man aged 35-49 years with Graves' hyperthyroidism.

Concerning this clonotype itself: A much larger clone lies a single base off, so this may be a read error. This chain joins TRBV5-1 and TRBJ2-5; D not certain. Germline V gene data show CDR1 as SGHRS and CDR2 as YFSETQ. The V end lost 10 bases, the J end lost 2 bases, and 24 bases lay between the germline ends. The CDR3 runs to 16 residues. CDR3 nucleotides: TGCGCCGGCTCCCTTGGCGCGGCAGGTACTCAAGAGACCCAGTACTTC. As protein: CAGSLGAAGTQETQYF.

Comments on this clonotype: This sequence may be a read error, since a much larger clone differs from it by one base. The conserved final phenylalanine or tryptophan is absent from the CDR3, which likely points to a read error. The chain employs TRBV6-5 and TRBJ1-2, with TRBD1 matching over 8 bases. The CDR3 length is 18 residues. The germline CDR1 and CDR2 sequences are MNHEY and SVGAGI. V was pared by 3 bases and J by 3 bases, with 15 bases of the junction left unmatched. The CDR3 DNA reads TGTGCCAGCAGTTATATTCTCTTTCGATCAGGGGGCGACTATGGCTACACCCTC. Residues: CASSYILFRSGGDYGYTL.

This clonotype was observed a few times. V gene TRBV6-2 or TRBV6-3 combines with J gene TRBJ2-2, with 8 bases that match TRBD2. Germline V CDR1 and CDR2: MNHEY, SVGEGT. After removal of 2 bases from V and 8 bases from J, the junction contained 13 bases not matched to a gene. The CDR3 consists of 17 residues. As DNA, the CDR3 is TGTGCCAGCAGTTACCCCCGACTAGCGTCGGAGTCTGGGGAGCTGTTTTTT. Amino acid sequence: CASSYPRLASESGELFF.

This clonotype was recorded only once. A much larger clone lies one base from this, so it may be a read error. The CDR3 protein is CSARDGLAEKLSF. CDR3 nucleotide sequence: TGCAGTGCTAGAGACGGGTTGGCTGAAAAACTGTCTTTT. This rearrangement joins TRBV20-1 to TRBJ1-4; D is ambiguous. Germline V CDR1 and CDR2: DFQATT, SNEGSKA (reference sequence). CDR3 length equals 13 residues.

The V and J genes are TRBV4-3 and TRBJ2-1; perhaps D is TRBD1 or TRBD2 (5 bases each). Per the germline V gene, CDR1 is LGHNA and CDR2 is YSLEER. This CDR3 has 17 residues. The germline V and J ends were trimmed by 0 bases and 2 bases, with 14 bases remaining between them. CDR3 DNA: TGCGCCAGCAGCCAAGAATGGGACCATCATGCCTACAATGAGCAGTTCTTC. Translated: CASSQEWDHHAYNEQFF.

This clonotype was observed a few times. The V call is TRBV5-8, the J call TRBJ2-5; 10 bases are shared with TRBD1. The CDR3 covers 17 residues. Germline CDR1 is SGHTS and CDR2 is YDEGEE. Trimming at V came to 7 bases and at J to 1 base, leaving 13 bases not matched to a gene. The CDR3 coding sequence is TGTGCCAGCGAGGGGGGACAGGGGTTGTCGGGCCAAGAGACCCAGTACTTC. It translates to CASEGGQGLSGQETQYF.

The chain couples TRBV28 to TRBJ1-2, with D maybe TRBD1 (6 bases). The V end was cut by 2 bases, the J end by 8 bases, with 18 bases between. Germline values: CDR1 MDHEN, CDR2 SYDVKM. The CDR3 spans 15 residues. The CDR3 here is CASSLGGRPQGGYTF. The CDR3 bases are TGTGCCAGCAGTTTAGGGGGGCGTCCTCAGGGGGGCTACACCTTC.

The table lists this clonotype with many counts. For the CDR3, the DNA is TGTGCCAGCAGCAGAGCCCAAGATACGCAGTATTTT. Translating it yields CASSRAQDTQYF. The chain uses TRBV7-2 and TRBJ2-3; D gene uncertain. The germline V gene has CDR1 SGHTA and CDR2 FQGNSA. This CDR3 spans 12 amino acids. Trimming cost V 5 bases and J 5 bases, with 8 bases left between them.

This clonotype was counted ten times or more. The chain recombines TRBV20-1 with TRBJ2-3; TRBD2 matches 7 bases. The CDR3 extends over 16 amino acids. Germline V lookup: CDR1 DFQATT, CDR2 SNEGSKA (reference sequence). Trimming removed 0 bases from V and 6 bases from J; junction bases left unmatched: 12. The CDR3 loop reads CSARDRSGALDDTQYF. The CDR3 DNA follows: TGCAGTGCTAGAGATAGGAGCGGGGCCCTCGATGATACGCAGTATTTT.

This chain joins TRBV4-2 and TRBJ2-2; 10 bases are shared with TRBD1. The V gene's germline CDR1 is LGHNA and CDR2 YNFKEQ. The trim removed 1 base at V and 3 bases at J, leaving 5 bases unmatched. The CDR3 extends over 17 amino acids. CDR3 sequence: CASSQGYGTGDTGELFF. The CDR3 DNA reads TGTGCCAGCAGCCAAGGTTACGGGACAGGGGACACCGGGGAGCTGTTTTTT.

At least ten counts were recorded for this clonotype. CDR3 bases: TGCAGTGCCCCTCCTCAGGGGGCCCCCTACAATGAGCAGTTCTTC. Translation: CSAPPQGAPYNEQFF. The chain carries TRBV20-1 and TRBJ2-1; TRBD1 matches at 8 bases. This CDR3 has 15 amino acids. The germline CDR1 and CDR2 sequences are DFQATT and SNEGSKA (reference sequence). Trimming at V came to 6 bases and at J to 2 bases, leaving 9 bases not matched to a gene.

This clonotype was seen repeatedly, ten times or more. The chain links TRBV28 to TRBJ2-7; TRBD1 aligns across 10 bases. There are 14 residues in the CDR3. V shed 3 bases, J shed 5 bases, and the junction held 4 bases outside the gene matches. Germline loops: CDR1 MDHEN, CDR2 SYDVKM. Written as DNA, the CDR3 is TGTGCCAGCAGTTTTGGGGGACAGGGGAACGAGCAGTACTTC. Residues: CASSFGGQGNEQYF.

This clonotype was detected a few times. This chain connects TRBV5-8 to TRBJ1-4, with 7 bases that match TRBD1. CDR3 length: 16 residues. The ends lost 4 bases at V and 11 bases at J; junction bases unmatched: 17. Germline V gives CDR1 SGHTS, CDR2 YDEGEE. This CDR3 reads CASSLTQGVRDEKLFF. DNA of the CDR3: TGTGCCAGCAGCCTAACCCAGGGGGTACGAGACGAGAAACTGTTTTTT. The whole variable domain, remainder taken from reference TRBV5-8 and TRBJ1-4, is EAGVTQSPTHLIKTRGQQATLRCSPISGHTSVYWYQQALGLGLQFLLWYDEGEERNRGNFPPRFSGRQFPNYSSELNVNALELEDSALYLCASSLTQGVRDEKLFFGSGTQLSVL.

This clonotype was counted many times. The chain links TRBV5-1 to TRBJ2-7; 9 bases line up with TRBD1. The CDR3 length is 13 residues. Germline V gene sequence: CDR1 SGHRS, CDR2 YFSETQ. The J segment lost 3 bases and the V segment lost 3 bases, leaving 1 base of the junction unmatched. CDR3 residues: CASSSGQGYEQYF. DNA of the CDR3: TGCGCCAGCAGCTCGGGACAGGGCTACGAGCAGTACTTC. The full variable domain, in which reference TRBV5-1 and TRBJ2-7 provide the parts outside the CDR3, is KAGVTQTPRYLIKTRGQQVTLSCSPISGHRSVSWYQQTPGQGLQFLFEYFSETQRNKGNFPGRFSGRQFSNSRSEMNVSTLELGDSALYLCASSSGQGYEQYFGPGTRLTVT.

This clonotype was detected ten times or more. The chain couples TRBV7-8 to TRBJ2-1; D not resolved. The germline CDR1 and CDR2 sequences are SGHVS and FQNEAQ. Trimming took off 4 bases at V and 1 base at J, with 11 bases between the two ends. This CDR3 contains 15 residues. The CDR3: CASSSHGPSYNEQFF. CDR3 in DNA: TGTGCCAGCAGCTCCCATGGGCCTTCCTACAATGAGCAGTTCTTC.

This clonotype was found a few times. This chain uses TRBV7-9 with TRBJ2-1, with D possibly TRBD2 on 5 matching bases. The CDR3 has 14 amino acids. The V end was cut by 1 base, the J end by 5 bases, with 9 bases between. Germline V CDR1 and CDR2: SEHNR, FQNEAQ (reference sequence). The CDR3 loop reads CASSLVASHNEQFF. In DNA, the CDR3 is TGTGCCAGCAGCTTAGTCGCTAGCCACAATGAGCAGTTCTTC.

This clonotype was seen at least ten times. This sequence joins TRBV18 and TRBJ2-1, with 7 bases lining up with TRBD1. The CDR3 is 15 residues long. J gave up 6 bases and V 3 bases, and 8 bases lay outside the gene matches. Germline lookup yields CDR1 KGHSH and CDR2 LQKENI. This chain's CDR3 is CASSPRARGFNEQFF. The CDR3 nucleotides read TGTGCCAGCTCACCTCGAGCCAGGGGGTTCAATGAGCAGTTCTTC.

This clonotype came up many times. The rearrangement joins TRBV5-1 to TRBJ2-7, with 9 bases matching TRBD1. From germline, CDR1 is SGHRS and CDR2 YFSETQ. After removal of 0 bases from V and 3 bases from J, the junction contained 4 bases not matched to a gene. The CDR3 spans 15 residues. CDR3 region: CASSLAAGQGYEQYF. CDR3 coding DNA: TGCGCCAGCAGCTTGGCCGCGGGACAGGGCTACGAGCAGTACTTC.

This clonotype was observed at least ten times. The V gene is TRBV12-3 or TRBV12-4, the J gene TRBJ2-7, with a possible D match to TRBD2 (5 bases). The length of the CDR3 is 14 residues. V lost 5 bases and J 9 bases, leaving 20 bases between the germline ends. CDR3 sequence: CASSTRGQEETQYF. The CDR3 coding sequence is TGTGCCAGCAGTACCAGAGGGCAAGAGGAAACGCAGTACTTC.

This clonotype was found a few times. This CDR3 is CASSLQGREKLFF. Here the CDR3 DNA reads TGTGCCAGCAGCTTACAGGGCCGGGAAAAACTGTTTTTT. The chain combines TRBV7-9 with TRBJ1-4, with D tentatively TRBD1 (5 bases). This CDR3 contains 13 residues. CDR1 SEHNR and CDR2 FQNEAQ come from the germline V gene (reference sequence). V lost 2 bases, J lost 8 bases, and 9 bases lay in between.

Notes on this clonotype: This may be a read error, as it is one base from a much larger clone. The V call is TRBV6-2 or TRBV6-3, the J call TRBJ2-7, with D possibly TRBD1 on 6 matching bases. V lost 11 bases and J lost 2, with 19 bases in between. CDR1 and CDR2 (germline): MNHEY, SVGEGT. The length of the CDR3 is 14 residues. CDR3 sequence (DNA): TGTGCCGGCCATAGAGGGACACCAGCCTACGAGCAGTACTTC. Protein product: CAGHRGTPAYEQYF.

In regard to this clonotype: A clone one base away is much larger, so this may be a read error. V is TRBV28 and J is TRBJ1-5, with a weak D call TRBD1 (6 bases). TRBJ2-3 matches the DNA end more closely, so the J call is doubtful. CDR1 is MDHEN and CDR2 is SYDVKM in the germline V gene. The CDR3 covers 14 residues. The chain's CDR3 is CASSLGGGNQPQYF. CDR3 nucleotide sequence: TGTGCCAGCAGTTTAGGGGGCGGCAATCAGCCCCAGTATTTT.

The V call is TRBV4-3, the J call TRBJ1-6; D remains ambiguous. Germline V gene lookup returns CDR1 LGHNA and CDR2 YSLEER. There are 15 residues in the CDR3. The V gene lost 5 bases and the J gene lost 9 bases, with 17 bases spanning the gap. In nucleotides, the CDR3 is TGCGCCAGCAGCGGGGTGTATAGGGATAGTTCACCCCTCCACTTT. Translated, it gives CASSGVYRDSSPLHF.

The V and J genes are TRBV4-1 and TRBJ2-4; 10 positions agree with TRBD1. Germline V gene sequence: CDR1 MGHRA, CDR2 YSYEKL. This CDR3 region has 16 residues. Germline trimming cut 3 bases from V and 1 base from J; bases unmatched to any gene: 3. The CDR3 bases are TGCGCCAGCAGCCACGGGACAGGGGAGGCCAAAAACATTCAGTACTTC. It translates to CASSHGTGEAKNIQYF.

This clonotype was seen repeatedly, ten times or more. A junction boundary mismatches the germline segment, possibly from a read error. This chain uses TRBV7-7 with TRBJ2-5; maybe TRBD1 (6 bases). Germline loops: CDR1 SSHAT, CDR2 FNYEAQ (reference sequence). The CDR3 runs 14 residues. CDR3 protein: CASSLGGSAETQYF. The CDR3 DNA reads as TGTGCTAGCAGCTTAGGGGGATCCGCGGAGACCCAGTACTTC.

The genes are TRBV7-2 and TRBJ2-1; no definite D call. TRBJ2-7 explains the end of the DNA better; the J call may be wrong. The germline gives CDR1 SGHTA, CDR2 FQGNSA. CDR3 length equals 15 residues. The CDR3: CASSQERRTVPEQYF. CDR3 DNA sequence: TGTGCCAGCAGCCAAGAGAGGAGAACAGTTCCCGAGCAGTACTTC.

The chain couples TRBV20-1 to TRBJ2-2; D is ambiguous. CDR1 and CDR2 from the germline V gene are DFQATT and SNEGSKA (reference sequence). Trimming removed 2 bases at V and 5 bases at J, with 12 bases between. This CDR3 spans 14 amino acids. Here the CDR3 DNA reads TGCAGTGCTAGACCGACACACCTGACCGGGGAGCTGTTTTTT. Protein product: CSARPTHLTGELFF.

As concerns this clonotype: At one end the junction does not follow the germline gene, possibly because of a read error. The CDR3 protein is CNAGDIIGETQYF. CDR3 nucleotide sequence: TGCAATGCTGGGGACATTATTGGGGAGACCCAGTACTTC. The chain is built from TRBV20-1 and TRBJ2-5, with D tentatively TRBD1 (6 bases). There are 13 residues in the CDR3. Germline V CDR1 and CDR2: DFQATT, SNEGSKA (reference sequence).

This clonotype appeared many times. The CDR3 here is CASSPDIGGSYEQYF. CDR3 bases: TGTGCCAGCAGCCCGGATATCGGCGGATCCTACGAGCAGTACTTC. V is TRBV3-1 and J is TRBJ2-7; D is uncertain. V was pared by 4 bases and J by 1 base, with 14 bases between. The CDR3 contains 15 residues. Per the germline V gene, CDR1 is LGHDT and CDR2 is YNNKEL (reference sequence).

This clonotype was seen repeatedly, ten times or more. CDR3 nucleotide sequence: TGCAGTGCTAGGTCCGCCAAGGGGACCTTTCGATTGGACACTGAAGCTTTCTTT. Translating gives CSARSAKGTFRLDTEAFF. The chain links TRBV20-1 to TRBJ1-1; D is possibly TRBD1 (5 bases). Trimming pared 3 bases from V and 3 bases from J, leaving 26 bases between. Germline loops: CDR1 DFQATT, CDR2 SNEGSKA (reference sequence). This CDR3 spans 18 amino acids.

This clonotype was found many times. The gene calls are TRBV6-1 and TRBJ1-4; 10 bases map to TRBD1. Trimming removed 5 bases from V and 4 bases from J; junction bases left unmatched: 4. Germline V gives CDR1 MNHNS, CDR2 SASEGT. This CDR3 is 15 amino acids long. DNA for the CDR3: TGTGCCAGCAGTCGGACAGGGGGTAATAATGAAAAACTGTTTTTT. Translation: CASSRTGGNNEKLFF.

V gene TRBV4-2 combines with J gene TRBJ2-7; possible D gene TRBD1, 6 bases. The germline V gene encodes CDR1 LGHNA and CDR2 YNFKEQ. The CDR3 extends over 16 amino acids. Trimming stripped 1 base from V and 0 bases from J, with 13 bases between. The CDR3 reads CASSQGTVQSSYEQYF. The CDR3 nucleotides read TGTGCCAGCAGCCAAGGGACAGTGCAGAGCTCCTACGAGCAGTACTTC.